A single sample gave rise to the 21 T cell receptor beta chains below, sequenced in a study of blood T cell repertoires in COVID-19. The repertoire was sequenced with immunoSEQ multiplex PCR; TCRdb's copy has only in-frame clones and lacks some. Among about 140,000 clones listed, 84% were seen once. The specimen sequenced was peripheral blood. The source is a human donor in a cohort sampled during active COVID-19.

This clone appeared a single time. J is TRBJ2-1 and V is TRBV3-1 (or the pseudogene TRBV3-2), with D possibly matching TRBD2 (6 bases). The CDR3 is 14 amino acids. CDR1 and CDR2 (germline): LGHDT, YNNKEL (reference sequence). V was trimmed by 4 bases and J by 2 bases, leaving 9 bases between them. For the CDR3, the DNA is TGTGCCAGCAGCCCAGGACTAACCTACAATGAGCAGTTCTTC. It codes for CASSPGLTYNEQFF.

This CDR3 reads CASSTGLAGDEQFF. The CDR3 DNA is TGTGCCAGCAGCACGGGACTAGCGGGAGATGAGCAGTTCTTC. The chain joins TRBV7-7 to TRBJ2-1, with 14 positions matching TRBD2. V dropped 5 bases and J dropped 8; count of bases not matched to a gene: 2. From germline, CDR1 is SSHAT and CDR2 FNYEAQ (reference sequence). This CDR3 comprises 14 residues.

This clone occurred once. The rearrangement uses TRBV3-1 (or the pseudogene TRBV3-2) and TRBJ1-5; 7 bases fit TRBD1. Germline values: CDR1 LGHDT, CDR2 YNNKEL (reference sequence). The V and J ends lost 0 bases and 6 bases, in that order; junction bases with no gene match: 5. The CDR3 is 15 amino acids. DNA of the CDR3: TGTGCCAGCAGCCAAGATTCGTCAGGGGGTCAGCCCCAGCATTTT. Amino acids: CASSQDSSGGQPQHF.

This chain connects TRBV5-1 to TRBJ2-7, with TRBD2 identical over 9 bases. V dropped 5 bases and J dropped 2; count of bases not matched to a gene: 5. CDR1 is SGHRS and CDR2 is YFSETQ in the germline V gene. This CDR3 is built from 14 residues. CDR3 sequence: CASRLERGAYEQYF. In DNA, the CDR3 is TGCGCCAGCAGATTAGAGCGGGGGGCCTACGAGCAGTACTTC. Complete variable domain (other parts from reference TRBV5-1 and TRBJ2-7): KAGVTQTPRYLIKTRGQQVTLSCSPISGHRSVSWYQQTPGQGLQFLFEYFSETQRNKGNFPGRFSGRQFSNSRSEMNVSTLELGDSALYLCASRLERGAYEQYFGPGTRLTVT.

The genes are TRBV5-6 and TRBJ1-5; 8 bases are a match to TRBD1. The junction had 7 bases not matched to a gene; V was cut back by 4 bases and J by 4 bases. This CDR3 comprises 15 residues. CDR1 and CDR2 from the germline V gene are SGHDT and YYEEEE. CDR3 DNA sequence: TGTGCCAGCAGCAGTTGGACAGGGCCGAATCAGCCCCAGCATTTT. Amino acids: CASSSWTGPNQPQHF.

This clone was seen many times. The J gene is TRBJ2-5, the V gene TRBV5-1, with 14 bases fitting TRBD2. Trimming took 5 bases from V and 0 from J; bases not matched to a gene: 6. This CDR3 region has 17 residues. Germline-derived CDR1 and CDR2 are SGHRS and YFSETQ. The CDR3 sequence: CASRPGLAGAYQETQYF. Here the CDR3 DNA reads TGCGCCAGCAGACCGGGACTAGCGGGGGCATACCAAGAGACCCAGTACTTC. Variable domain in full (rest from reference TRBV5-1 and TRBJ2-5): KAGVTQTPRYLIKTRGQQVTLSCSPISGHRSVSWYQQTPGQGLQFLFEYFSETQRNKGNFPGRFSGRQFSNSRSEMNVSTLELGDSALYLCASRPGLAGAYQETQYFGPGTRLLVL.

This clone was detected a few times. The rearrangement uses TRBV5-4 and TRBJ2-1; TRBD2 agrees at 12 bases. Germline trimming cut 3 bases from V and 6 bases from J; bases unmatched to any gene: 4. Germline CDR1 reads SGHNT; CDR2 reads YYREEE (reference sequence). The CDR3 totals 15 residues. CDR3 sequence reads: CASSSGLAGLNEQFF. CDR3 DNA sequence: TGTGCCAGCAGCTCGGGACTAGCGGGCCTCAATGAGCAGTTCTTC.

The chain employs TRBV25-1 and TRBJ2-7; TRBD1 aligns across 9 bases. Trimming took 6 bases from V and 3 from J; bases not matched to a gene: 0. Germline V gene sequence: CDR1 MGHDK, CDR2 SYGVNS. The CDR3 totals 12 residues. The CDR3 reads CASRGQGYEQYF. DNA of the CDR3: TGTGCCAGCAGGGGACAGGGCTACGAGCAGTACTTC.

The chain is built from TRBV2 and TRBJ2-7, with a possible D match to TRBD1 (6 bases). Germline V gene sequence: CDR1 SNHLY, CDR2 FYNNEI. The CDR3 has 16 amino acids. Between the trimmed V and J ends, which lost 6 bases and 2 bases, there was a span of 20 bases. The CDR3 sequence is CASSPLGTLGTYEQYF. The DNA for the CDR3 is TGTGCCAGCAGCCCACTGGGGACACTGGGAACCTACGAGCAGTACTTC. Complete variable domain (other parts from reference TRBV2 and TRBJ2-7): EPEVTQTPSHQVTQMGQEVILRCVPISNHLYFYWYRQILGQKVEFLVSFYNNEISEKSEIFDDQFSVERPDGSNFTLKIRSTKLEDSAMYFCASSPLGTLGTYEQYFGPGTRLTVT.

This clone was picked up one time. The chain links TRBV4-1 to TRBJ1-2; D is unclear. The CDR3 runs 13 residues. Looked up from germline, CDR1 is MGHRA and CDR2 is YSYEKL. Trimming took 1 base from V and 4 from J, leaving 7 bases between them. The CDR3 DNA sequence: TGCGCCAGCAGCCAAGCAAGCGGCTATGGCTACACCTTC. Translated, it gives CASSQASGYGYTF.

This clone was seen more than once but under ten times. The chain uses TRBV6-1 and TRBJ2-7, with 10 bases identical to TRBD2. The CDR3 spans 14 residues. J was trimmed by 2 bases and V by 3 bases; bases with no gene match: 1. The germline gives CDR1 MNHNS, CDR2 SASEGT. CDR3 DNA sequence: TGTGCCAGCAGTGATACTAGCGGGGCCTACGAGCAGTACTTC. This sequence encodes CASSDTSGAYEQYF.

This rearrangement joins TRBV5-4 to TRBJ1-4, with TRBD1 identical over 9 bases. The trim removed 4 bases at V and 8 bases at J, leaving 6 bases unmatched. CDR3 length equals 14 residues. Germline CDR1 SGHNT, CDR2 YYREEE (reference sequence). DNA of the CDR3: TGTGCCAGCAGCGAGGACAGGGGTGGCGAAAAACTGTTTTTT. Translating gives CASSEDRGGEKLFF.

This chain uses TRBV20-1 with TRBJ1-3, with a possible D match to TRBD1 (6 bases). V lost 3 bases, J lost 0 bases, and 15 bases lay in between. This CDR3 is built from 16 residues. CDR1 is DFQATT and CDR2 is SNEGSKA in the germline V gene (reference sequence). CDR3 in DNA: TGCAGTGCTAGTCGGTCGGGACAAATCTCTGGAAACACCATATATTTT. The encoded protein is CSASRSGQISGNTIYF.

V and J are TRBV19 and TRBJ1-2; D ambiguous. Germline CDR1 is LNHDA and CDR2 is SQIVND (reference sequence). Trimming cost V 7 bases and J 8 bases, with 11 bases left between them. The CDR3 is made up of 11 amino acids. This CDR3 reads CASTWAEGYTF. CDR3 in DNA: TGTGCCAGTACATGGGCAGAGGGCTACACCTTC.

This clone came up once. This sequence joins TRBV27 and TRBJ1-2, with D hard to call. V was trimmed by 6 bases and J by 3 bases, leaving 23 bases between them. Germline CDR1 MNHEY, CDR2 SMNVEV (reference sequence). The CDR3 spans 17 residues. The CDR3 region is CASSSRRGKKPDYGYTF. CDR3 sequence (DNA): TGTGCCAGCAGCTCCCGACGAGGGAAAAAACCTGACTATGGCTACACCTTC.

V usage is TRBV7-2 and J usage is TRBJ1-1; D unclear. CDR3 length equals 13 residues. The V gene lost 3 bases and the J gene lost 11 bases, with 16 bases spanning the gap. The germline V gene has CDR1 SGHTA and CDR2 FQGNSA. The CDR3 loop is CASSLYLEYGAFF. The CDR3 bases are TGTGCCAGCAGCTTGTATTTAGAATACGGGGCTTTCTTT.

This clone was seen a handful of times. This rearrangement joins TRBV11-3 to TRBJ2-7; 7 bases align to TRBD1. CDR3 length: 17 amino acids. Germline CDR1 reads SGHNT; CDR2 reads YENEEA. The trim removed 2 bases at V and 2 bases at J, leaving 12 bases unmatched. The CDR3 DNA reads as TGTGCCAGCAGCTTATTTCGTCGGCCAGGGGGTCCCTACGAGCAGTACGTC. Protein product: CASSLFRRPGGPYEQYV.

The chain is built from TRBV18 and TRBJ1-1; D might be TRBD1 (6 bases). This CDR3 comprises 13 residues. Trimming took 2 bases from V and 5 from J, leaving 9 bases between them. Germline V gene sequence: CDR1 KGHSH, CDR2 LQKENI. The CDR3 region has the DNA TGTGCCAGCTCACCAAAGGGGGAAACTGAAGCTTTCTTT. Translated, it gives CASSPKGETEAFF.

The chain recombines TRBV5-8 with TRBJ2-5, with D possibly being TRBD2 (5 bases). Between the trimmed V and J ends, which lost 5 bases and 0 bases, there was a span of 8 bases. The V gene's germline CDR1 is SGHTS and CDR2 YDEGEE. The CDR3 length is 13 residues. DNA for the CDR3: TGTGCCAGCAGACCGGACTACCAAGAGACCCAGTACTTC. Encoded protein: CASRPDYQETQYF. Based on the CDR3 plus reference TRBV5-8 and TRBJ2-5, the full variable domain is EAGVTQSPTHLIKTRGQQATLRCSPISGHTSVYWYQQALGLGLQFLLWYDEGEERNRGNFPPRFSGRQFPNYSSELNVNALELEDSALYLCASRPDYQETQYFGPGTRLLVL.

This clone was observed once. V is TRBV11-3 and J is TRBJ1-1, with 9 bases matching TRBD1. Germline V CDR1 and CDR2: SGHNT, YENEEA. V lost 3 bases, J lost 3 bases, and 5 bases stayed unmatched. The CDR3 spans 15 residues. CDR3 coding DNA: TGTGCCAGCAGCTTCCGACAGGGGGTGGACACTGAAGCTTTCTTT. It is translated as CASSFRQGVDTEAFF.

The chain has TRBV5-1 and TRBJ2-3; D may be TRBD1 (6 bases). The germline V gene encodes CDR1 SGHRS and CDR2 YFSETQ. V lost 4 bases to trimming and J lost 15 bases, with 21 bases between them. The CDR3 loop spans 13 amino acids. This CDR3 is CASSPGDKVKDYF. CDR3 DNA: TGCGCCAGCAGCCCAGGGGACAAAGTGAAGGATTATTTT.